Listed here are 14 T cell receptor beta chains from one sample, sequenced in a study of T cell responses to AZD1222 COVID-19 vaccine. Only in-frame clones appear in the TCRdb table, and some are missing; sequencing was by immunoSEQ multiplex PCR. The profile shows some 190,000 clones, about 94% of them singletons. The material was peripheral blood, obtained 28 days after the second dose of the MenACWY control vaccine. These receptors originate from an adult who received the MenACWY meningococcal vaccine as a control.

The chain uses TRBV5-6 and TRBJ1-2; D perhaps matches TRBD1 (5 bases). This CDR3 has 14 residues. Germline V CDR1 and CDR2: SGHDT, YYEEEE. The V end lost 1 base, the J end lost 5 bases, and 12 bases lay between the germline ends. CDR3 loop: CASSLITTVYGYTF. The CDR3, as DNA: TGTGCCAGCAGCTTGATTACGACAGTATATGGCTACACCTTC.

The chain carries TRBV6-1 and TRBJ2-1; 12 bases fit TRBD2. The V gene's germline CDR1 is MNHNS and CDR2 SASEGT. The CDR3 is made up of 13 amino acids. The J segment lost 10 bases and the V segment lost 3 bases, leaving 1 base of the junction unmatched. This CDR3 reads CASSETSGSEQFF. The CDR3 coding sequence is TGTGCCAGCAGTGAGACTAGCGGGAGCGAGCAGTTCTTC.

This clone was counted a single time. The chain combines TRBV4-2 with TRBJ2-7, with a possible D match to TRBD1 (6 bases). V was pared by 3 bases and J by 2 bases, with 14 bases between. Germline V gives CDR1 LGHNA, CDR2 YNFKEQ. CDR3 length equals 15 residues. The CDR3 region has the DNA TGTGCCAGCAGCCACGAAGGGACATCCACCTACGAGCAGTACTTC. It translates to CASSHEGTSTYEQYF.

The chain uses TRBV15 and TRBJ2-7; 7 nucleotides line up with TRBD1. Germline CDR1 LNHNV, CDR2 YYDKDF (reference sequence). The CDR3 sequence is 13 residues long. V lost 8 bases and J lost 4; bases outside the gene matches: 8. The DNA of the CDR3 is TGTGCCACCGCCGGGACAGAGACTTACGAGCAGTACTTC. Translating it yields CATAGTETYEQYF.

This chain joins TRBV7-9 and TRBJ1-4, with 7 nucleotides matching TRBD1. From germline, CDR1 is SEHNR and CDR2 FQNEAQ (reference sequence). The J segment lost 0 bases and the V segment lost 5 bases, leaving 6 bases of the junction unmatched. This CDR3 region has 16 residues. The CDR3 loop is CASSPGQLATNEKLFF. As DNA, the CDR3 is TGTGCCAGCAGCCCGGGACAGCTTGCAACTAATGAAAAACTGTTTTTT. Combining the CDR3 with reference TRBV7-9 and TRBJ1-4 gives the whole variable domain DTGVSQNPRHKITKRGQNVTFRCDPISEHNRLYWYRQTLGQGPEFLTYFQNEAQLEKSRLLSDRFSAERPKGSFSTLEIQRTEQGDSAMYLCASSPGQLATNEKLFFGSGTQLSVL.

The V gene is TRBV5-1, the J gene TRBJ2-1; no clear D. Trimming took off 0 bases at V and 6 bases at J, with 7 bases between the two ends. The CDR3 spans 13 residues. In germline, CDR1 is SGHRS, CDR2 YFSETQ. The CDR3 here is CASSLGWVNEQFF. The CDR3 region has the DNA TGCGCCAGCAGCTTGGGCTGGGTCAATGAGCAGTTCTTC.

The genes are TRBV28 and TRBJ1-5, with TRBD1 identical over 8 bases. J was trimmed by 7 bases and V by 1 base; bases with no gene match: 6. The germline V gene has CDR1 MDHEN and CDR2 SYDVKM. This CDR3 comprises 15 residues. CDR3 amino acids: CASSLYRTGIQPQHF. CDR3 bases: TGTGCCAGCAGTTTATACAGGACAGGGATCCAGCCCCAGCATTTT.

The gene calls are TRBV11-1 and TRBJ2-2; 7 bases match TRBD1. The trim removed 5 bases at V and 6 bases at J, leaving 9 bases unmatched. This CDR3 region has 15 residues. Per germline, CDR1 SGHAT and CDR2 FQDESV (reference sequence). The CDR3 region has the DNA TGTGCCAGCAGCCCTGACAGGGTTGAAGCCGGGGAGCTGTTTTTT. Protein sequence: CASSPDRVEAGELFF.

The chain uses TRBV12-3 or TRBV12-4 and TRBJ2-7; 7 nucleotides agree with TRBD1. This CDR3 region has 13 residues. Trimming removed 6 bases from V and 2 bases from J; junction bases left unmatched: 4. This CDR3 reads CASRQGLPYEQYF. DNA for the CDR3: TGTGCCAGCAGACAGGGGTTGCCCTACGAGCAGTACTTC.

The chain is built from TRBV27 and TRBJ2-1; 9 bases align to TRBD1. Germline-derived CDR1 and CDR2 are MNHEY and SMNVEV (reference sequence). J was trimmed by 7 bases and V by 5 bases; bases with no gene match: 9. This CDR3 comprises 15 residues. CDR3 in amino acids: CASSPTGGVSNEQFF. The CDR3 region has the DNA TGTGCCAGCAGTCCAACAGGGGGCGTGTCTAATGAGCAGTTCTTC.

The CDR3 reads CASSRQGNSPLHF. In DNA, the CDR3 is TGTGCCAGCAGCCGACAGGGTAATTCACCCCTCCACTTT. This sequence joins TRBV7-2 and TRBJ1-6, with 7 bases matching TRBD1. The germline V gene has CDR1 SGHTA and CDR2 FQGNSA. This CDR3 has 13 amino acids. After removal of 5 bases from V and 6 bases from J, the junction contained 1 base not matched to a gene. The full variable domain, completed using reference TRBV7-2 and TRBJ1-6, is GAGVSQSPSNKVTEKGKDVELRCDPISGHTALYWYRQSLGQGLEFLIYFQGNSAPDKSGLPSDRFSAERTGGSVSTLTIQRTQQEDSAVYLCASSRQGNSPLHFGNGTRLTVT.

The chain links TRBV15 to TRBJ1-1, with 7 nucleotides matching TRBD1. Looked up from germline, CDR1 is LNHNV and CDR2 is YYDKDF (reference sequence). Trimming took 0 bases from V and 0 from J; bases not matched to a gene: 10. The CDR3 is 18 residues long. CDR3 nucleotides: TGTGCCACCAGCAGAGATATTCGGACAGGAGTAATGAACACTGAAGCTTTCTTT. Encoded protein: CATSRDIRTGVMNTEAFF.

The chain is built from TRBV3-1 (or the pseudogene TRBV3-2) and TRBJ1-3, with 7 bases matching TRBD1. Trimming at V came to 6 bases and at J to 4 bases, leaving 6 bases not matched to a gene. The CDR3 extends over 14 amino acids. In germline, CDR1 is LGHDT, CDR2 YNNKEL (reference sequence). The CDR3 reads CASSTTGTGNTIYF. The DNA for the CDR3 is TGTGCCAGCAGTACGACAGGGACCGGAAACACCATATATTTT.

The chain carries TRBV27 and TRBJ2-7, with D tentatively TRBD1 (5 bases). CDR3 size: 13 residues. Trimming shortened V by 2 bases and J by 6 bases, and 11 bases separated the two germline ends. Germline assignment: CDR1 MNHEY and CDR2 SMNVEV (reference sequence). The CDR3 reads CASSLAGNSEQYF. The CDR3 DNA reads as TGTGCCAGCAGTTTAGCAGGGAACTCCGAGCAGTACTTC.